This TCR beta chain stems from a study of T cell repertoires in cytomegalovirus infection. A single record per CDR3 protein comes from TCRdb applying MiXCR to the reads. The profile shows around 190,000 distinct CDR3 sequences, about 15% of them singletons. This clonotype was counted at least ten times. Germline lookup yields CDR1 SGHTA and CDR2 FQGTGA. There are 16 residues in the CDR3. V lost 5 bases, J lost 0 bases, and 14 bases lay in between. V and J are TRBV7-3 and TRBJ2-1; D may correspond to TRBD1 or TRBD2 (5 bases each). Sequenced sample: PBMCs. This TCR was sampled from a human donor in good health (CMV status not recorded). Some clones in this sample may be carry-over from other donors' samples. The CDR3 DNA follows: TGTGCCAGCAGCCCCCTCCGGGGCGTCTCCTACAATGAGCAGTTCTTC. Translated: CASSPLRGVSYNEQFF.